This entry concerns a single T cell receptor (beta chain). The antigen remains undetermined. This entry is derived from a study of OX40 agonist ivuxolimab in advanced cancers. Overall study findings and caveats: Low levels of normalized T-cell clonal expansion also appeared in some nonresponders.

Sequenced by immunoSEQ multiplex PCR; TCRdb stores in-frame clones only, minus some. The sample lists about 83,000 clones, 88% occurring once. Sequenced material: CD4+ or CD8+ T cells sorted from blood, taken in a trial of the OX40 agonist ivuxolimab. The clonotype originates from an adult with an advanced solid tumor such as melanoma, head and neck, liver or kidney cancer.

CDR3 in amino acids: CASSFGGEGEQFF. The DNA for the CDR3 is TGTGCCAGCAGCTTCGGGGGAGAGGGTGAGCAGTTCTTC. V is TRBV7-3 and J is TRBJ2-1; D is possibly TRBD2 (6 bases). Trimming shortened V by 3 bases and J by 9 bases, and 12 bases separated the two germline ends. CDR1 SGHTA and CDR2 FQGTGA come from the germline V gene. The CDR3 loop spans 13 amino acids.